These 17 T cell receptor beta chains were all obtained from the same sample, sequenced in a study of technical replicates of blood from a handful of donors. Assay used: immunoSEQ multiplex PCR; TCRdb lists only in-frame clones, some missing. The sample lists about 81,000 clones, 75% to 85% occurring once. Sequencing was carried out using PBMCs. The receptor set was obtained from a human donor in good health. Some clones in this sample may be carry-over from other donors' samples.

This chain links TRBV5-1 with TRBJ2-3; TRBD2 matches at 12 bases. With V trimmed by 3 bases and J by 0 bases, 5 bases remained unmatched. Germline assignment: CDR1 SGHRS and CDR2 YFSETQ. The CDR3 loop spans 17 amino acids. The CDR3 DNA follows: TGCGCCAGCAGCTCTAGCGGGGGGGCCTGGAGCACAGATACGCAGTATTTT. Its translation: CASSSSGGAWSTDTQYF.

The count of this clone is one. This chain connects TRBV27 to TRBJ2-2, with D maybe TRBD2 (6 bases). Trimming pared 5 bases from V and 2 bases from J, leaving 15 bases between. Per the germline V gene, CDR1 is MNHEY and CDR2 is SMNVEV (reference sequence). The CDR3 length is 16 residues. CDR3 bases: TGTGCCAGCAGTCACTCCGGGACTGCTAACACCGGGGAGCTGTTTTTT. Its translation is CASSHSGTANTGELFF.

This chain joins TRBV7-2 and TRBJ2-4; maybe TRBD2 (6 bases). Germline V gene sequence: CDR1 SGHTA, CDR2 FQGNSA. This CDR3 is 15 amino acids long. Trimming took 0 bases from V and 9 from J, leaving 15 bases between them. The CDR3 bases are TGTGCCAGCAGCTTAGCGACGTCGGGGGTGGGCATTCAGTACTTC. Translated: CASSLATSGVGIQYF.

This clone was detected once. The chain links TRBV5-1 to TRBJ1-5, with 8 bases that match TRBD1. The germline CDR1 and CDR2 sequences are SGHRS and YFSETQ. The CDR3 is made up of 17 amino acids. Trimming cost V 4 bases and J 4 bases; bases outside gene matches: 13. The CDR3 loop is CASSPGTGSVRNQPQHF. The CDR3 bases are TGCGCCAGCAGCCCTGGGACAGGATCAGTCCGGAATCAGCCCCAGCATTTT.

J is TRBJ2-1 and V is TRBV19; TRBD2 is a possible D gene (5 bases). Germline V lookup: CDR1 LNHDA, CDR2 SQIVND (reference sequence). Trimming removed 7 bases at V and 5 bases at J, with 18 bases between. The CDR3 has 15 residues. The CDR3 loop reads CASKTRVDTNNEQFF. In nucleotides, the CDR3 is TGTGCCAGTAAAACTAGAGTAGATACAAACAATGAGCAGTTCTTC. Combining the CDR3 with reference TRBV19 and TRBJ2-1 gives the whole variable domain DGGITQSPKYLFRKEGQNVTLSCEQNLNHDAMYWYRQDPGQGLRLIYYSQIVNDFQKGDIAEGYSVSREKKESFPLTVTSAQKNPTAFYLCASKTRVDTNNEQFFGPGTRLTVL.

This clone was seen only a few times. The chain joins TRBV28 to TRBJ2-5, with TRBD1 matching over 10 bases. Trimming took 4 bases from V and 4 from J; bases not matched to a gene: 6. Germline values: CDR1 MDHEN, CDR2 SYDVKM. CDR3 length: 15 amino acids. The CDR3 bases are TGTGCCAGCAGTTGGGGGACAGGGGCGGGAGAGACCCAGTACTTC. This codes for CASSWGTGAGETQYF.

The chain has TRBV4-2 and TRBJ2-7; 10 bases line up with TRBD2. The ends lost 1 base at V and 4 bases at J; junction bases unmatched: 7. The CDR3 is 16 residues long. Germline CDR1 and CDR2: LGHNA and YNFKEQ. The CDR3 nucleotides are TGTGCCAGCAGCCAAGTTGCTAGCGGGGGACTTTACGAGCAGTACTTC. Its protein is CASSQVASGGLYEQYF.

CDR3 in DNA: TGTGCCAGCAGTGCGACAGGGGGACAGCCCCAGCATTTT. It encodes CASSATGGQPQHF. The chain links TRBV2 to TRBJ1-5; 9 nucleotides match TRBD1. Per the germline V gene, CDR1 is SNHLY and CDR2 is FYNNEI. The length of the CDR3 is 13 residues. Trimming removed 4 bases from V and 7 bases from J; junction bases left unmatched: 2. The full variable domain, rest sourced from reference TRBV2 and TRBJ1-5, is EPEVTQTPSHQVTQMGQEVILRCVPISNHLYFYWYRQILGQKVEFLVSFYNNEISEKSEIFDDQFSVERPDGSNFTLKIRSTKLEDSAMYFCASSATGGQPQHFGDGTRLSIL.

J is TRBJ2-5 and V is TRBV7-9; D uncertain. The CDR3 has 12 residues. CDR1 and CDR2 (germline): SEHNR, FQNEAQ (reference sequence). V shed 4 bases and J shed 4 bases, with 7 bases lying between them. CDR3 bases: TGTGCCAGCAGCTACAACCCAGAGACCCAGTACTTC. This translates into CASSYNPETQYF.

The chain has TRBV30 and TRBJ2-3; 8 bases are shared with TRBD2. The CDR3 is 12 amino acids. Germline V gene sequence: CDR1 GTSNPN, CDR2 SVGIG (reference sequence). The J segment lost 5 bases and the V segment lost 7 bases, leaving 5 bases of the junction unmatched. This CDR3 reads CAFSLAGDTQYF. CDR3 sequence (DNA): TGTGCCTTTTCCCTAGCGGGAGATACGCAGTATTTT.

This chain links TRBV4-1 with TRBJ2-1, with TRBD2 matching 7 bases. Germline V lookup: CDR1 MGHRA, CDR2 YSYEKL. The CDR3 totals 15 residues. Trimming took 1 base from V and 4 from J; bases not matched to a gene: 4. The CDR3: CASSQGGGPYNEQFF. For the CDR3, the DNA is TGCGCCAGCAGCCAAGGCGGGGGACCGTACAATGAGCAGTTCTTC.

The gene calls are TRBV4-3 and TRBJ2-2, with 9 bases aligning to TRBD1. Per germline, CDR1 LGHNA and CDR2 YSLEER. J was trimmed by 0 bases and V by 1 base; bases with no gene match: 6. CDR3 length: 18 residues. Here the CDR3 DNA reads TGCGCCAGCAGCCAAGTCTTTACAGGGGGCGCGAACACCGGGGAGCTGTTTTTT. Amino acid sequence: CASSQVFTGGANTGELFF.

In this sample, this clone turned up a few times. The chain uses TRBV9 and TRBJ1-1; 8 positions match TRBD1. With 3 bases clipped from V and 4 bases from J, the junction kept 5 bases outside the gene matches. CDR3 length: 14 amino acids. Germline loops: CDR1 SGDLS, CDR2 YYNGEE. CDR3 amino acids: CASSADRARTEAFF. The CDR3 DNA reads TGTGCCAGCAGCGCGGACAGGGCTCGCACTGAAGCTTTCTTT.

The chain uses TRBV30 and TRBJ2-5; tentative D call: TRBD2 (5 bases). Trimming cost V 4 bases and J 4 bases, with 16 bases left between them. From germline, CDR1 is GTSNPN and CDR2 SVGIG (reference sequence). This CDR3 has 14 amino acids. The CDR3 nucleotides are TGTGCCTGGACGAGGTTACTAGATCGAGAGACCCAGTACTTC. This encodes CAWTRLLDRETQYF.

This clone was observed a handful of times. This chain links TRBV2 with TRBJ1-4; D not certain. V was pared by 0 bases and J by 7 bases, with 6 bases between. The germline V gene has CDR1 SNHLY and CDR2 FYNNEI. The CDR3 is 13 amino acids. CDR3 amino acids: CASSEAPGEKLFF. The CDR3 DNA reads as TGTGCCAGCAGTGAAGCGCCGGGTGAAAAACTGTTTTTT.

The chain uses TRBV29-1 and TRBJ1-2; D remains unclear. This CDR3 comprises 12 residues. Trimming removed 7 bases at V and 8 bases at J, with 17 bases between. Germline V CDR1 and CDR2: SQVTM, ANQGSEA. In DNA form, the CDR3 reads TGCAGCGATAAGGGCCTCCGGGGAGGCTACACCTTC. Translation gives CSDKGLRGGYTF.

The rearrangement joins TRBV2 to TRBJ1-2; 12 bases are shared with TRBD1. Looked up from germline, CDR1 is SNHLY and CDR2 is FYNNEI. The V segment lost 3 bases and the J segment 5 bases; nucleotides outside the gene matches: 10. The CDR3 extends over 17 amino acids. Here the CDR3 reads CASSDPGQGARSYGYTF. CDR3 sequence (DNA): TGTGCCAGCAGTGACCCGGGACAGGGGGCTCGCTCTTATGGCTACACCTTC.